This T cell receptor (beta chain) was observed in a study of blood T cells in healthy people across ages. Germline CDR1 LGHNA, CDR2 YSLEER. CDR3 size: 13 residues. V was pared by 0 bases and J by 6 bases, with 9 bases between. A sample-barcoded 5' primer and a J-beta primer mix were used in a second PCR of roughly 6 to 11 cycles. Each CDR3 protein gets one entry after TCRdb re-called the 5' RACE reads with MiXCR. The repertoire holds roughly 1,100,000 distinct CDR3 sequences, about 23% seen once, with about 0.69% in the top ten. These sequences were also reported in another study, on T cells of mothers and their children.

This receptor was identified in a girl aged 2 to 9 in good health. V is TRBV4-3 and J is TRBJ2-7; D remains unclear. Sample: blood. CDR3 DNA sequence: TGCGCCAGCAGCCAAGATTTGGGCATCGAGCAGTACTTC. This codes for CASSQDLGIEQYF.